A single sample gave rise to the 11 T cell receptor beta chains below, sequenced in a study of PD-L1 blockade in urothelial cancer. Clones were read by immunoSEQ multiplex PCR, and TCRdb kept only the in-frame ones, dropping some. The sample lists about 120,000 clones, about 89% occurring once. Time point defined: peripheral blood 6 weeks after treatment start. The specimen was PBMCs, collected around atezolizumab (anti-PD-L1) treatment. The receptors were gathered from a man aged 60 to 69 with urothelial cancer.

This chain joins TRBV28 and TRBJ2-7; 7 bases fit TRBD1. Germline-derived CDR1 and CDR2 are MDHEN and SYDVKM. The J segment lost 10 bases and the V segment lost 6 bases, leaving 12 bases of the junction unmatched. The CDR3 extends over 13 amino acids. The CDR3 nucleotides read TGTGCCAGCAGCCCCGTGGCAGGGGGTAACCAGTACTTC. Amino acids: CASSPVAGGNQYF.

V gene TRBV5-6 combines with J gene TRBJ1-2, with D perhaps matching TRBD1 (5 bases). The CDR3 contains 14 residues. V was pared by 1 base and J by 4 bases, with 11 bases between. Germline lookup yields CDR1 SGHDT and CDR2 YYEEEE. The CDR3 DNA follows: TGTGCCAGCAGCTTGCAGGGCTCGGGCTATGGCTACACCTTC. This gives the protein CASSLQGSGYGYTF.

V gene TRBV28 combines with J gene TRBJ1-2; D ambiguous. The V gene's germline CDR1 is MDHEN and CDR2 SYDVKM. The CDR3 has 15 amino acids. The V gene lost 2 bases and the J gene lost 5 bases, with 15 bases spanning the gap. CDR3 in amino acids: CASSLGQAIQYGYTF. The CDR3 DNA is TGTGCCAGCAGTTTAGGGCAGGCCATACAGTATGGCTACACCTTC.

The chain joins TRBV7-6 to TRBJ2-3, with a weak D call TRBD2 (5 bases). The CDR3 loop spans 17 amino acids. Trimming took off 4 bases at V and 0 bases at J, with 17 bases between the two ends. The V gene's germline CDR1 is SGHVS and CDR2 FNYEAQ. As DNA, the CDR3 is TGTGCCAGCAGCTCCGGAGCGGCCCAATCTAGCACAGATACGCAGTATTTT. Its protein is CASSSGAAQSSTDTQYF.

The chain employs TRBV5-1 and TRBJ2-1, with 8 nucleotides matching TRBD2. With V trimmed by 3 bases and J by 5 bases, 10 bases remained unmatched. The CDR3 runs 16 residues. Germline V lookup: CDR1 SGHRS, CDR2 YFSETQ. The CDR3 coding sequence is TGCGCCAGCAGCTATGGAAGCGGGACTAGTCACAATGAGCAGTTCTTC. It specifies CASSYGSGTSHNEQFF.

V usage is TRBV28 and J usage is TRBJ1-2; no clear D gene. This CDR3 has 11 amino acids. CDR1 is MDHEN and CDR2 is SYDVKM in the germline V gene. Trimming removed 9 bases at V and 0 bases at J, with 5 bases between. The CDR3 DNA sequence: TGTGCCAGTTATACTAACTATGGCTACACCTTC. Translated, it gives CASYTNYGYTF.

This clone occurred a few times. V and J are TRBV5-6 and TRBJ2-7; 7 nucleotides agree with TRBD1. This CDR3 contains 14 residues. CDR1 SGHDT and CDR2 YYEEEE come from the germline V gene. V shed 3 bases and J 1 base; nucleotides not matched to a gene: 4. The CDR3 loop reads CASSYSGQSYEQYF. The CDR3, as DNA: TGTGCCAGCAGCTACTCGGGACAGTCCTACGAGCAGTACTTC.

The genes are TRBV11-2 and TRBJ1-5, with 7 bases lining up with TRBD1. Trimming removed 5 bases from V and 0 bases from J; junction bases left unmatched: 10. The CDR3 runs 17 residues. CDR1 is SGHAT and CDR2 is FQNNGV in the germline V gene. The CDR3 DNA follows: TGTGCCAGCAGCCCTCAAACCGGGACAGCTAGCAATCAGCCCCAGCATTTT. Protein sequence: CASSPQTGTASNQPQHF.

This sequence joins TRBV5-8 and TRBJ1-1; the D gene is possibly TRBD1 (6 bases). The germline V and J ends were trimmed by 4 bases and 7 bases, with 14 bases remaining between them. Germline V gene lookup returns CDR1 SGHTS and CDR2 YDEGEE. The length of the CDR3 is 13 residues. Here the CDR3 DNA reads TGTGCCAGCAGCCTAGGACAGCCCCTTGAAGCTTTCTTT. Protein: CASSLGQPLEAFF.

CDR3 DNA sequence: TGTGCCAGTTCCCCTGATGGGGGAGGGAACACTGAAGCTTTCTTT. It codes for CASSPDGGGNTEAFF. The V gene is TRBV19, the J gene TRBJ1-1; TRBD1 is a possible D gene (5 bases). The CDR3 spans 15 residues. The ends were cut back, 8 bases at V and 1 base at J, with 17 bases in the middle. Germline V gene sequence: CDR1 LNHDA, CDR2 SQIVND (reference sequence).

This clone was seen a handful of times. This chain links TRBV30 with TRBJ2-2; possibly TRBD2 for D (6 bases). Germline V CDR1 and CDR2: GTSNPN, SVGIG (reference sequence). V lost 3 bases to trimming and J lost 5 bases, with 13 bases between them. This CDR3 comprises 14 residues. The CDR3 sequence: CAWRRGLLTGELFF. Written as DNA, the CDR3 is TGTGCCTGGAGGAGGGGACTCCTTACCGGGGAGCTGTTTTTT. The full variable domain, with the rest looked up from reference TRBV30 and TRBJ2-2, is SQTIHQWPATLVQPVGSPLSLECTVEGTSNPNLYWYRQAAGRGLQLLFYSVGIGQISSEVPQNLSASRPQDRQFILSSKKLLLSDSGFYLCAWRRGLLTGELFFGEGSRLTVL.